This T cell receptor beta chain is from a study of shared clonotypes between healthy human individuals. Findings and caveats of the study: In this cohort, only blood was sampled, and tissue repertoires likely differ.

The naive CD8 fraction comprised CD45RO-negative cells positively selected for CCR7 and excluded terminally differentiated effector memory CD45RA+ cells. Sequencing was at deep level. The method was immunoSEQ multiplex PCR; TCRdb's version includes in-frame clones alone and lacks a portion of them. The sample carries roughly 2,000,000 clones, approximately 92% recorded once. V was shortened by 7 bases and J by 1 base, with 11 bases between the two germline ends. Germline lookup yields CDR1 SQVTM and CDR2 ANQGSEA. The CDR3 is 13 amino acids. Notes on this clone: Its antigen remains unidentified. Within the sample, other DNA sequences also encode this same CDR3.

This TCR was sampled from a man aged 18 to 30 in good health. Some clones in this sample may be carry-over from other donors' samples. The V gene is TRBV29-1, the J gene TRBJ2-1, with unresolved D. The sample consisted of naive CD8+ T cells from PBMCs. The CDR3 loop is CSATSASYNEQFF. The CDR3 DNA reads as TGCAGCGCCACCAGCGCGTCCTACAATGAGCAGTTCTTC.